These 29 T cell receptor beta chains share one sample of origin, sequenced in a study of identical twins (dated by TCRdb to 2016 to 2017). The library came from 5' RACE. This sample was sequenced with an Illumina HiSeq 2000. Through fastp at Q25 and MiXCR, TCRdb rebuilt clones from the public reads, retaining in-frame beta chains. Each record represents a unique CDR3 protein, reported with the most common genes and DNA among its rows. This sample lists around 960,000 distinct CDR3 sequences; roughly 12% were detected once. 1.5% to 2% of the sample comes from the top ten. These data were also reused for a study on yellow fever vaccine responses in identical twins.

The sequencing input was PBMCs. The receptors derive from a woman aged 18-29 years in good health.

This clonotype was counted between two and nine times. In nucleotides, the CDR3 is TGTGCCAGCAGCAATGGACCTTCCCTCGGGGCCAACGTCCTGACTTTC. The encoded protein is CASSNGPSLGANVLTF. The chain couples TRBV5-5 to TRBJ2-6; D remains ambiguous. V lost 4 bases, J lost 4 bases, and 15 bases lay in between. The CDR3 loop spans 16 amino acids. Germline V gene lookup returns CDR1 SGHKS and CDR2 YYEKEE (reference sequence).

CDR3 sequence: CASSLSPGLASGANVLTF. In DNA form, the CDR3 reads TGTGCCAGCAGTTTATCCCCCGGGCTAGCCTCTGGGGCCAACGTCCTGACTTTC. The chain couples TRBV27 to TRBJ2-6, with D possibly matching TRBD2 (5 bases). The CDR3 loop spans 18 amino acids. The germline CDR1 and CDR2 sequences are MNHEY and SMNVEV (reference sequence). V shed 0 bases and J shed 0 bases, with 12 bases lying between them.

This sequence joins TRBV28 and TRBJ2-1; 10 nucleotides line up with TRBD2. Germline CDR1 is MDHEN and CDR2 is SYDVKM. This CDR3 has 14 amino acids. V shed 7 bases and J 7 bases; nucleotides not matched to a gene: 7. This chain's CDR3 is CASIKREGRNEQFF. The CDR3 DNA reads TGTGCCAGCATCAAGCGGGAGGGTCGGAATGAGCAGTTCTTC.

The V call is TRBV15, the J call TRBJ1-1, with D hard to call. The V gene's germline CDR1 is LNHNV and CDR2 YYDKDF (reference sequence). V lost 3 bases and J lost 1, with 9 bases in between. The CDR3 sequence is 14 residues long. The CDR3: CATSSFGGNTEAFF. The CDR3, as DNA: TGTGCCACCAGCAGCTTCGGCGGGAACACTGAAGCTTTCTTT.

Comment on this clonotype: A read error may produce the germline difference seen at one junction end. The CDR3 region has the DNA TGTGCCACCAGCACCGATACAGGTACGCAGTATTTT. Its protein product is CATSTDTGTQYF. The chain joins TRBV15 to TRBJ2-3; D is possibly TRBD1 (5 bases). Germline V gene data show CDR1 as LNHNV and CDR2 as YYDKDF (reference sequence). The CDR3 has 12 amino acids.

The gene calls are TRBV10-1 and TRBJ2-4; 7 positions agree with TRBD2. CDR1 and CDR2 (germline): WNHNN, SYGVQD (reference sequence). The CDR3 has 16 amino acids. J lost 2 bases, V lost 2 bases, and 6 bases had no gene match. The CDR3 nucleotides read TGCGCCAGCAGTGAGGGGAGAGCGGGGACCAAAAACATTCAGTACTTC. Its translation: CASSEGRAGTKNIQYF.

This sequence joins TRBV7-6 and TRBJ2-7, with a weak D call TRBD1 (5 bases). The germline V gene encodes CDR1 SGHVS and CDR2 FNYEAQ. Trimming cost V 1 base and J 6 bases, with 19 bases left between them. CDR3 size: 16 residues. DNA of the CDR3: TGTGCCAGCAGCTTAGAGGTAGGGGCCAGTGGGGCCGAGCAGTACTTC. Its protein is CASSLEVGASGAEQYF.

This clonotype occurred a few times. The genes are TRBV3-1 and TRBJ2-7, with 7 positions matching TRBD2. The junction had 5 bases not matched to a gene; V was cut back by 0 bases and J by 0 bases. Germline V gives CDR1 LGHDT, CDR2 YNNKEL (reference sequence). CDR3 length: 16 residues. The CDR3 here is CASSQDRVAGSYEQYF. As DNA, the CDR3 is TGTGCCAGCAGCCAAGATCGAGTAGCGGGCTCCTACGAGCAGTACTTC.

The CDR3 is CASTRGRGPSYEQYF. The CDR3 region has the DNA TGTGCCAGCACCCGGGGTCGGGGACCCTCCTACGAGCAGTACTTC. The chain carries TRBV12-3 or TRBV12-4 and TRBJ2-7; TRBD1 or TRBD2 may be the D gene (5 bases each). The CDR3 covers 15 residues. Trimming left V 7 bases short and J 0 bases short, with 16 bases between.

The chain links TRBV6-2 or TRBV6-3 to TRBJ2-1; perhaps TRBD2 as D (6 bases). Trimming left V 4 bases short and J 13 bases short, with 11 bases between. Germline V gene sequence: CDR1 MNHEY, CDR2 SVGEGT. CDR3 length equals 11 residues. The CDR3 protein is CASSFRRGQFF. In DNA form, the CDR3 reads TGTGCCAGCAGTTTTCGGAGGGGCCAGTTCTTC.

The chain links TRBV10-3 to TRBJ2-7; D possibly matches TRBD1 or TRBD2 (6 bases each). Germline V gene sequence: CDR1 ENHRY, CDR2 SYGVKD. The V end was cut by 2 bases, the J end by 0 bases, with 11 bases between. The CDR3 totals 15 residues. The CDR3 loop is CAISEGRDTSYEQYF. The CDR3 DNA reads TGTGCCATCAGTGAGGGGCGGGACACCTCCTACGAGCAGTACTTC.

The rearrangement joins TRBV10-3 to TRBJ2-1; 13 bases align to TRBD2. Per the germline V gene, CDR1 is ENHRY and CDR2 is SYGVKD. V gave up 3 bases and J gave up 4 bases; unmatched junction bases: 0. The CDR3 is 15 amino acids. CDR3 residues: CAISELAGGYNEQFF. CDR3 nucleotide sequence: TGTGCCATCAGTGAACTAGCGGGAGGGTACAATGAGCAGTTCTTC.

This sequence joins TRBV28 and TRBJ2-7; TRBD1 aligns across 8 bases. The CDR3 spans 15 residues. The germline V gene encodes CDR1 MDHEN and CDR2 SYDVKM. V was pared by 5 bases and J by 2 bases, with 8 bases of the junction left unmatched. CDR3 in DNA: TGTGCCAGCAGTACTCCGGGACAGGCGACCTACGAGCAGTACGTC. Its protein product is CASSTPGQATYEQYV.

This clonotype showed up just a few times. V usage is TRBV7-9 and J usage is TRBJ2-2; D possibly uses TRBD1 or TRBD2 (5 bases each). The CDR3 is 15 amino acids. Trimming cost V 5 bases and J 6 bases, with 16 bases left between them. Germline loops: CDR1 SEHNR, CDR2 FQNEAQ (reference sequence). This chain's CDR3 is CASSQGPTSAGELFF. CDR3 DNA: TGTGCCAGCAGCCAGGGACCGACCTCGGCCGGGGAGCTGTTTTTT.

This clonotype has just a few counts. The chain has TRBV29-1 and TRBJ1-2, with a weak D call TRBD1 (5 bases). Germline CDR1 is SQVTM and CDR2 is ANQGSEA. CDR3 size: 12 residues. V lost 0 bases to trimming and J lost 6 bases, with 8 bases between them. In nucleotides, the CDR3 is TGCAGCGTTGAAGATCGGGGGAATGGCTACACCTTC. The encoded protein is CSVEDRGNGYTF.

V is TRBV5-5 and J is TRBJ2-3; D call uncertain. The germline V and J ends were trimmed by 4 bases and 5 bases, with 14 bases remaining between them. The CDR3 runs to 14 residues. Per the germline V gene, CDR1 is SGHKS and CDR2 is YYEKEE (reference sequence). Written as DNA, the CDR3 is TGTGCCAGCAGCGATACCCACAGAATAGATACGCAGTATTTT. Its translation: CASSDTHRIDTQYF.

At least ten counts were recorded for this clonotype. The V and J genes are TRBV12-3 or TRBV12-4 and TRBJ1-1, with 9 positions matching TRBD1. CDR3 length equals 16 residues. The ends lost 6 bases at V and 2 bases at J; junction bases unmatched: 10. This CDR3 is CASSPRTGVSNTEAFF. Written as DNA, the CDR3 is TGTGCCAGCAGCCCCAGGACAGGGGTTTCTAACACTGAAGCTTTCTTT.

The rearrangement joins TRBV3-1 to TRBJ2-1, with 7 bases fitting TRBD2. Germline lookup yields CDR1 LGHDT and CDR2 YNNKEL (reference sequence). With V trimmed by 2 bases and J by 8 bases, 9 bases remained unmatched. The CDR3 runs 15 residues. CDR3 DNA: TGTGCCAGCAGCCAACCAGCGGGACCGTTGGATGAGCAGTTCTTC. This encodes CASSQPAGPLDEQFF.

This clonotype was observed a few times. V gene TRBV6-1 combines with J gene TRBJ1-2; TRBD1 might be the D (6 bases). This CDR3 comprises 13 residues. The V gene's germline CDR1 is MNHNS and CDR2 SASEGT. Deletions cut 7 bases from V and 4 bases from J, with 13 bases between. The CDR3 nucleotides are TGTGCCAGCACCGAACAGGGTTCCTATGGCTACACCTTC. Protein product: CASTEQGSYGYTF.

CDR3 amino acids: CASSRPKSGESSYNEQFF. In nucleotides, the CDR3 is TGTGCCAGCAGCCGACCTAAGTCGGGCGAAAGCTCCTACAATGAGCAGTTCTTC. The V and J genes are TRBV3-1 and TRBJ2-1; no clear D. Germline values: CDR1 LGHDT, CDR2 YNNKEL (reference sequence). Trimming took 4 bases from V and 0 from J, leaving 19 bases between them. The CDR3 length is 18 residues.

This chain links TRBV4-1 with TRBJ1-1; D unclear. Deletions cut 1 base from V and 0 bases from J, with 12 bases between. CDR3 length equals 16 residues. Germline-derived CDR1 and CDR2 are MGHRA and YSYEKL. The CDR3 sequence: CASSQAVNQVNTEAFF. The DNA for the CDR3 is TGCGCCAGCAGCCAAGCCGTCAACCAGGTGAACACTGAAGCTTTCTTT.

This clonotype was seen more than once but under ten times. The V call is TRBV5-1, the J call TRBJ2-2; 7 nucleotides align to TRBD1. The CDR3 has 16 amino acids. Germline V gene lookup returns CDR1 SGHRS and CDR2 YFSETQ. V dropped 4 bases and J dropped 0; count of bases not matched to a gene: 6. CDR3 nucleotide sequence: TGCGCCAGCAGCGCCCCCGGGACAGCGAACACCGGGGAGCTGTTTTTT. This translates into CASSAPGTANTGELFF.

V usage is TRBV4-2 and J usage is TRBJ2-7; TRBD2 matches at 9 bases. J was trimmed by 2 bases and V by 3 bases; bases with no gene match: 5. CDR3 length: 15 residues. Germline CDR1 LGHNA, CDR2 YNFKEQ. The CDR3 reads CASSQLAGEAYEQYF. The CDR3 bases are TGTGCCAGCAGCCAGTTAGCGGGAGAGGCCTACGAGCAGTACTTC.

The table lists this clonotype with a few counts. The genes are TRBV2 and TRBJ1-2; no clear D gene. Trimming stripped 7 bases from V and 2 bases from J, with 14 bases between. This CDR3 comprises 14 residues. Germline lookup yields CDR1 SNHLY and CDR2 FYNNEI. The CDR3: CASKWQDINYGYTF. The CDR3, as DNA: TGTGCCAGCAAGTGGCAGGATATCAACTATGGCTACACCTTC.

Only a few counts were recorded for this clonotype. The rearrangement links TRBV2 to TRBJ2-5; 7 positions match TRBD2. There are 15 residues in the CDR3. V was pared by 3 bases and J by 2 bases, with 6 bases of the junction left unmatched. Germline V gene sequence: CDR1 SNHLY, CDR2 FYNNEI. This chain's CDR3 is CASSEDSGYQETQYF. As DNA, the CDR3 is TGTGCCAGCAGTGAGGATAGCGGGTATCAAGAGACCCAGTACTTC. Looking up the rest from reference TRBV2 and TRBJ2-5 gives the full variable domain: EPEVTQTPSHQVTQMGQEVILRCVPISNHLYFYWYRQILGQKVEFLVSFYNNEISEKSEIFDDQFSVERPDGSNFTLKIRSTKLEDSAMYFCASSEDSGYQETQYFGPGTRLLVL.

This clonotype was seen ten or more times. CDR3 nucleotides: TGTGCCAGCAGCTATAGCGGGAGGACGTACAATGAGCAGTTCTTC. This gives the protein CASSYSGRTYNEQFF. V usage is TRBV7-9 and J usage is TRBJ2-1; the match to TRBD2 covers 10 bases. The germline CDR1 and CDR2 sequences are SEHNR and FQNEAQ (reference sequence). Losses at the gene ends were 4 bases for V and 4 bases for J; bases not matched to a gene: 4. The CDR3 consists of 15 residues.

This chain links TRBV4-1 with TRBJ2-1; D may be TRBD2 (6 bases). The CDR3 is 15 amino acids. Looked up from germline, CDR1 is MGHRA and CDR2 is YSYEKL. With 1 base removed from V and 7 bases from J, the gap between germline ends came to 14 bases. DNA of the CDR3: TGCGCCAGCAGCCAAGGCGGAGGGATACCTAATGAGCAGTTCTTC. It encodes CASSQGGGIPNEQFF.

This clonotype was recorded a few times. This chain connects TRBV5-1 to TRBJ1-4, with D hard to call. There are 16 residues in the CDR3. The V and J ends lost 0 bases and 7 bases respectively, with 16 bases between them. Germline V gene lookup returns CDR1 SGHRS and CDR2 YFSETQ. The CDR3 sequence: CASSLEGSKLAEKLFF. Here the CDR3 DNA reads TGCGCCAGCAGCTTGGAAGGTTCCAAGTTGGCTGAAAAACTGTTTTTT.

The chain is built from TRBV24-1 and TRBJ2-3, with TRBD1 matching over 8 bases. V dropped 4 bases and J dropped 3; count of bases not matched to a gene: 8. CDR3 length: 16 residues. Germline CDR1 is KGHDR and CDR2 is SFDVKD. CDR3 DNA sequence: TGTGCCACCAGTGAGTCAGGGGGCCCAAGGACAGATACGCAGTATTTT. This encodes CATSESGGPRTDTQYF.